One sample yielded the 15 T cell receptor beta chains listed below, sequenced in a study of shared clonotypes between healthy human individuals (dated by TCRdb to about 2020). Receptor libraries were prepared by the immunoSEQ multiplex PCR assay. Imported from immuneACCESS, the table was reduced by TCRdb to in-frame sequences with V and J called. These copies leave out some clones; in studies compared against another copy, an unresolved V gene accounts for under half, and the cause of the remainder is not known. The sample records fewer than 550,000 clones, over 75% of which are singletons. The top ten hold around 12% of the sample. The source material was PBMCs. These receptors were taken from a woman in her 40s in good health. Some clones in this sample may be carry-over from other donors' samples.

The CDR3 nucleotides are TGTGCCAGCACCTCGACTGGAACCGGGGAGCTGTTTTTT. Protein sequence: CASTSTGTGELFF. The chain recombines TRBV9 with TRBJ2-2; D call uncertain. The length of the CDR3 is 13 residues. Germline V gives CDR1 SGDLS, CDR2 YYNGEE. Trimming removed 6 bases at V and 5 bases at J, with 11 bases between. Drawing the rest from reference TRBV9 and TRBJ2-2, the complete variable domain is DSGVTQTPKHLITATGQRVTLRCSPRSGDLSVYWYQQSLDQGLQFLIQYYNGEERAKGNILERFSAQQFPDLHSELNLSSLELGDSALYFCASTSTGTGELFFGEGSRLTVL.

This chain connects TRBV30 to TRBJ2-3; 10 positions match TRBD1. V lost 0 bases and J lost 4; bases outside the gene matches: 10. Germline CDR1 GTSNPN, CDR2 SVGIG (reference sequence). This CDR3 contains 17 residues. CDR3 sequence reads: CAWSVYATGGSPDTQYF. In DNA form, the CDR3 reads TGTGCCTGGAGTGTATACGCGACAGGGGGCAGCCCAGATACGCAGTATTTT. Looking up the rest from reference TRBV30 and TRBJ2-3 gives the full variable domain: SQTIHQWPATLVQPVGSPLSLECTVEGTSNPNLYWYRQAAGRGLQLLFYSVGIGQISSEVPQNLSASRPQDRQFILSSKKLLLSDSGFYLCAWSVYATGGSPDTQYFGPGTRLTVL.

This clone was found many times. The chain carries TRBV7-9 and TRBJ1-2, with D maybe TRBD1 (6 bases). Germline values: CDR1 SEHNR, CDR2 FQNEAQ (reference sequence). V gave up 0 bases and J gave up 6 bases, with 11 bases separating them. The CDR3 is made up of 14 amino acids. The CDR3 here is CASSLALAGDGYTF. CDR3 nucleotides: TGTGCCAGCAGCTTAGCGCTGGCAGGGGATGGCTACACCTTC.

The chain recombines TRBV5-1 with TRBJ2-1, with 7 bases identical to TRBD1. CDR1 and CDR2 from the germline V gene are SGHRS and YFSETQ. The CDR3 spans 12 residues. V shed 6 bases, J shed 7 bases, and the junction held 4 bases outside the gene matches. The CDR3 nucleotides read TGCGCCAGCATCAACAGGGGTAATGAGCAGTTCTTC. It codes for CASINRGNEQFF. Full variable domain (remainder filled in from reference TRBV5-1 and TRBJ2-1): KAGVTQTPRYLIKTRGQQVTLSCSPISGHRSVSWYQQTPGQGLQFLFEYFSETQRNKGNFPGRFSGRQFSNSRSEMNVSTLELGDSALYLCASINRGNEQFFGPGTRLTVL.

This chain uses TRBV19 with TRBJ2-5, with D perhaps being TRBD1 or TRBD2 (5 bases each). There are 15 residues in the CDR3. Germline V gene sequence: CDR1 LNHDA, CDR2 SQIVND (reference sequence). The V end was cut by 6 bases, the J end by 5 bases, with 19 bases between. The CDR3 DNA sequence: TGTGCCAGTAGGACCAGTCCCGGGGCGCGGGAGACCCAGTACTTC. This gives the protein CASRTSPGARETQYF.

This clone was observed once. The V gene is TRBV21-1, the J gene TRBJ2-1; whether TRBD1, the table's D call, matches the DNA was not checked. TRBV21-1 is described as a pseudogene. The CDR3 spans 12 residues. The CDR3, as DNA: TGTGCCAGCAGCAAAGTGGCCAATGAGCAGTTCTTC. This sequence encodes CASSKVANEQFF.

V usage is TRBV6-1 and J usage is TRBJ2-4; D ambiguous. The CDR3 is 12 amino acids. Germline V gene sequence: CDR1 MNHNS, CDR2 SASEGT. The V end was cut by 3 bases, the J end by 6 bases, with 6 bases between. The CDR3 DNA is TGTGCCAGCAGTGAGAACAGAAACATTCAGTACTTC. Translating it yields CASSENRNIQYF.

The chain joins TRBV7-2 to TRBJ2-3; 7 bases line up with TRBD2. The CDR3 totals 19 residues. The trim removed 5 bases at V and 0 bases at J, leaving 17 bases unmatched. From germline, CDR1 is SGHTA and CDR2 FQGNSA. The CDR3 spells CASSPRGRRASGSTDTQYF. Written as DNA, the CDR3 is TGTGCCAGCAGCCCGAGAGGCAGGAGGGCTAGCGGTAGCACAGATACGCAGTATTTT.

The chain recombines TRBV14 with TRBJ2-1; D ambiguous. The germline V and J ends were trimmed by 6 bases and 5 bases, with 11 bases remaining between them. The CDR3 spans 13 residues. CDR1 and CDR2 from the germline V gene are SGHDN and FVKESK. In DNA form, the CDR3 reads TGTGCCAGCAGTAGTGATTTGAACAATGAGCAGTTCTTC. Protein product: CASSSDLNNEQFF.

The CDR3 is CASSLSATQETQYF. Here the CDR3 DNA reads TGCGCCAGCAGCTTGTCGGCAACCCAAGAGACCCAGTACTTC. This chain uses TRBV5-1 with TRBJ2-5; D unclear. The CDR3 has 14 amino acids. Germline V gene lookup returns CDR1 SGHRS and CDR2 YFSETQ. The V end lost 1 base, the J end lost 1 base, and 8 bases lay between the germline ends. Full variable domain (outside the CDR3, taken from reference TRBV5-1 and TRBJ2-5): KAGVTQTPRYLIKTRGQQVTLSCSPISGHRSVSWYQQTPGQGLQFLFEYFSETQRNKGNFPGRFSGRQFSNSRSEMNVSTLELGDSALYLCASSLSATQETQYFGPGTRLLVL.

Remarks on this clone: At the DNA level, this CDR3 is encoded by other sequences in the same sample as well. The J gene is TRBJ2-5, the V gene TRBV5-1; perhaps TRBD2 as D (6 bases). The germline CDR1 and CDR2 sequences are SGHRS and YFSETQ. V lost 0 bases and J lost 2, with 11 bases in between. The CDR3 loop spans 15 amino acids. CDR3 coding DNA: TGCGCCAGCAGCTTGGCCGGGACTTCTCAAGAGACCCAGTACTTC. Translating gives CASSLAGTSQETQYF.

The chain carries TRBV19 and TRBJ1-2, with 9 bases fitting TRBD1. J lost 4 bases, V lost 5 bases, and 14 bases had no gene match. Germline CDR1 and CDR2: LNHDA and SQIVND (reference sequence). The CDR3 is 17 amino acids. The CDR3 region is CASSSPGTGMRIYGYTF. For the CDR3, the DNA is TGTGCCAGTAGTTCCCCCGGGACAGGGATGAGAATCTATGGCTACACCTTC.

This chain connects TRBV30 to TRBJ2-2; TRBD2 agrees at 7 bases. The CDR3 spans 14 residues. V shed 4 bases and J 1 base; nucleotides not matched to a gene: 3. Germline V gene data show CDR1 as GTSNPN and CDR2 as SVGIG (reference sequence). The CDR3 spells CAWKQRENTGELFF. In nucleotides, the CDR3 is TGTGCCTGGAAACAGCGGGAGAACACCGGGGAGCTGTTTTTT.

The chain uses TRBV27 and TRBJ2-1; maybe TRBD2 (6 bases). Trimming left V 2 bases short and J 1 base short, with 9 bases between. Per the germline V gene, CDR1 is MNHEY and CDR2 is SMNVEV (reference sequence). The CDR3 is 15 amino acids. The DNA of the CDR3 is TGTGCCAGCAGTTTAGCGGGGAAGTCCTACAATGAGCAGTTCTTC. Protein: CASSLAGKSYNEQFF.

This clone was counted many times. The rearrangement uses TRBV5-4 and TRBJ2-2; 7 bases agree with TRBD2. The CDR3 is made up of 17 amino acids. CDR1 is SGHNT, CDR2 YYREEE, per germline (reference sequence). After removal of 3 bases from V and 4 bases from J, the junction contained 12 bases not matched to a gene. This chain's CDR3 is CASSSRTSSAGTGELFF. The CDR3 DNA reads as TGTGCCAGCAGCTCGAGGACTAGTTCGGCAGGCACCGGGGAGCTGTTTTTT.